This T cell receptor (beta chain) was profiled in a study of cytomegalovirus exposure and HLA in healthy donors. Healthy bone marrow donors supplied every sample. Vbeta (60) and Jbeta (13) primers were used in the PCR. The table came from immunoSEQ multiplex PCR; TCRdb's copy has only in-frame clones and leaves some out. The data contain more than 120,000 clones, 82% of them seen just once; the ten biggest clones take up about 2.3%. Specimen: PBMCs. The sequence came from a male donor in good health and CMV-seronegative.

As DNA, the CDR3 is TGTGCCAGCAGCCGAATAGCGGGAGGGCCTTTCCGGGGGAATGAGCAGTTCTTC. Its translation: CASSRIAGGPFRGNEQFF. This chain uses TRBV7-2 with TRBJ2-1; the match to TRBD2 covers 11 bases. The germline gives CDR1 SGHTA, CDR2 FQGNSA. The J segment lost 7 bases and the V segment lost 5 bases, leaving 16 bases of the junction unmatched. CDR3 size: 18 residues.